This TCR beta chain was identified in a study of T cell responses to AZD1222 COVID-19 vaccine. Germline trimming cut 0 bases from V and 3 bases from J; bases unmatched to any gene: 11. This CDR3 comprises 19 residues. Germline CDR1 LNHNV, CDR2 YYDKDF (reference sequence). Generated by immunoSEQ multiplex PCR, the TCRdb table keeps only in-frame clones and is missing some. The repertoire holds around 170,000 clones, roughly nine tenths seen once, with about 1.6% in the top ten. The chain employs TRBV15 and TRBJ2-2, with 9 positions matching TRBD2. The source material was peripheral blood, sampled on day 0 of AZD1222 vaccination. This TCR was recovered from an adult in good health. CDR3 sequence: CATSRDGFQRGADTGELFF. For the CDR3, the DNA is TGTGCCACCAGCAGAGATGGATTCCAGCGGGGGGCCGACACCGGGGAGCTGTTTTTT.